Listed below are T cell receptor beta chains from one sample, sequenced in a study of human T cells and chemical hapten exposure. Via MiXCR, TCRdb re-called the RACE reads, giving one row per CDR3 protein. The sample has around 110,000 distinct CDR3 sequences; roughly 10% are singletons. The sample consisted of whole blood, taken in connection with sensitization to the hapten diphenylcyclopropenone (DPC). The receptor source for this set is a woman aged 45-65 years with alopecia areata. Some clones in this sample may be carry-over from other donors' samples. Each CDR3 is given with its conserved first and last residue. Each record gives: CDR3 length, D gene, clone size, V gene, J gene, CDR3 DNA, CDR3 protein. The D gene is left open where the match is weak. Rows may omit the clone size; those that give it use once, few, many or a size class.

length: 14
D: NA
size: NA
V: TRBV7-2
J: TRBJ1-2
DNA: TGTGCCAGCAGCTCCGCGTTCACGGGACGCGGCTACACCTTC
CDR3: CASSSAFTGRGYTF

length: 15
D: NA
size: NA
V: TRBV5-4
J: TRBJ2-1
DNA: TGTGCCAGCAGCTTGACGGGCCGCTCCTACAATGAGCAGTTCTTC
CDR3: CASSLTGRSYNEQFF

length: 14
D: TRBD1
size: few
V: TRBV29-1
J: TRBJ2-3
DNA: TGCAGCGTTGGGGACAGGGGAGTAGCAGATACGCAGTATTTT
CDR3: CSVGDRGVADTQYF

length: 15
D: NA
size: few
V: TRBV27
J: TRBJ1-1
DNA: TGTGCCAGCAGTTTATCCGAACGGGGTAGGGCTGAAGCTTTCTTT
CDR3: CASSLSERGRAEAFF

length: 17
D: NA
size: once
V: TRBV7-8
J: TRBJ2-6
DNA: TGTGCCAGCAGCTTGGTCAGTCCTCAGATTTGTGCCAACGTCCTGACTTTC
CDR3: CASSLVSPQICANVLTF

length: 15
D: NA
size: NA
V: TRBV10-3
J: TRBJ1-5
DNA: TGTGCCATCAGTGAGTCGGGGGGGCCTAATCAGCCCCAGCATTTT
CDR3: CAISESGGPNQPQHF

length: 12
D: NA
size: many
V: TRBV9
J: TRBJ2-3
DNA: TGTGCCAGCAGCGGTTTTAAGGATACGCAGTATTTT
CDR3: CASSGFKDTQYF

length: 16
D: NA
size: many
V: TRBV9
J: TRBJ2-6
DNA: TGTGCCAGCAGCCTCGACCGAAGCTCTGGGGCCAACGTCCTGACTTTC
CDR3: CASSLDRSSGANVLTF

length: 15
D: NA
size: few
V: TRBV12-3/TRBV12-4
J: TRBJ1-4
DNA: TGTGCCAGCAGTTTGGGGTCCGGAGGCGAGGAAAAACTGTTTTTT
CDR3: CASSLGSGGEEKLFF

length: 13
D: NA
size: NA
V: TRBV9
J: TRBJ2-7
DNA: TGTGCCAGCAGCGGAGAGGATTTTTACGAGCAGTACTTC
CDR3: CASSGEDFYEQYF

length: 15
D: NA
size: NA
V: TRBV9
J: TRBJ2-1
DNA: TGTGCCAGCAGCGTAGATCCGGGCTCCTACAATGAGCAGTTCTTC
CDR3: CASSVDPGSYNEQFF

length: 13
D: TRBD1
size: few
V: TRBV29-1
J: TRBJ1-2
DNA: TGCAGCGTTGAACGGGGGCTAGGGGGCGGCTACACCTTC
CDR3: CSVERGLGGGYTF

length: 15
D: NA
size: NA
V: TRBV7-9
J: TRBJ1-1
DNA: TGTGCCAGCAGCTTACGCGGAGGAGGGAACACTGAAGCTTTCTTT
CDR3: CASSLRGGGNTEAFF

length: 16
D: TRBD1
size: few
V: TRBV18
J: TRBJ2-6
DNA: TGTGCCAGCTCGCCGCAGGGGGCTGCTGGGGCCAACGTCCTGACTTTC
CDR3: CASSPQGAAGANVLTF

length: 15
D: TRBD1
size: NA
V: TRBV5-1
J: TRBJ1-1
DNA: TGCGCCAGCAGCTTGGAAACAGGGGGGCTCCCTGAAGCTTTCTTT
CDR3: CASSLETGGLPEAFF

length: 13
D: NA
size: few
V: TRBV20-1
J: TRBJ2-7
DNA: TGCAGTGCTAGCGGGAATGAGGACTACGAGCAGTACTTC
CDR3: CSASGNEDYEQYF

length: 14
D: TRBD2
size: few
V: TRBV20-1
J: TRBJ2-3
DNA: TGCAGTACGAAACTAGCGGGAGGCACAGATACGCAGTATTTT
CDR3: CSTKLAGGTDTQYF

length: 15
D: NA
size: few
V: TRBV24-1
J: TRBJ2-2
DNA: TGTGCCACCAGTGATTTCCCGACTAACACCGGGGAGCTGTTTTTT
CDR3: CATSDFPTNTGELFF

length: 14
D: TRBD2
size: NA
V: TRBV6-1
J: TRBJ2-7
DNA: TGTGCCAGCAGTGACCGACTAGCGGGGGGTCAGCAGTACTTC
CDR3: CASSDRLAGGQQYF

length: 14
D: NA
size: NA
V: TRBV5-1
J: TRBJ1-1
DNA: TGCGCCAGCAGCCAATGGAGGGCGCATCCTGAAGCTTTCTTT
CDR3: CASSQWRAHPEAFF

length: 15
D: TRBD2
size: many
V: TRBV20-1
J: TRBJ2-7
DNA: TGCAGTGCCTCCGGGACTAGCGGGGGGATCTACGAGCAGTACTTC
CDR3: CSASGTSGGIYEQYF

length: 13
D: NA
size: NA
V: TRBV19
J: TRBJ2-3
DNA: TGTGCCAGTAGTATAGATGTCGGCGATACGCAGTATTTT
CDR3: CASSIDVGDTQYF

length: 14
D: NA
size: few
V: TRBV6-5
J: TRBJ1-2
DNA: TGTGCCAGCAGTTACTCGAAGGGGAGGGGGGGCTACACCTTC
CDR3: CASSYSKGRGGYTF

length: 15
D: NA
size: NA
V: TRBV27
J: TRBJ2-5
DNA: TGTGCCAGCAGTTTTTCTACATCAGGAGGAGAGACCCAGTACTTC
CDR3: CASSFSTSGGETQYF

length: 14
D: NA
size: few
V: TRBV6-2/TRBV6-3
J: TRBJ1-2
DNA: TGTGCCAGCAGTTACTCGCTTCCAGGGAGTGGCTACACCTTC
CDR3: CASSYSLPGSGYTF

length: 13
D: TRBD1
size: NA
V: TRBV7-9
J: TRBJ1-2
DNA: TGTGCCAGCAGCGTGGGACAGGGGCATGGCTACACCTTC
CDR3: CASSVGQGHGYTF

length: 12
D: NA
size: NA
V: TRBV29-1
J: TRBJ1-2
DNA: TGCAGCGGTACCGACGGTAACTATGGCTACACCTTC
CDR3: CSGTDGNYGYTF

length: 18
D: TRBD1
size: NA
V: TRBV7-2
J: TRBJ2-3
DNA: TGTGCCAGCAGCTTAGCAGGGGGCGAATATACTAGCACAGATACGCAGTATTTT
CDR3: CASSLAGGEYTSTDTQYF

length: 12
D: NA
size: many
V: TRBV5-5
J: TRBJ2-3
DNA: TGTGCCAGCAGCTCCCCCACAGATACGCAGTATTTT
CDR3: CASSSPTDTQYF

length: 15
D: TRBD1
size: NA
V: TRBV18
J: TRBJ1-2
DNA: TGTGCCAGCTCACCAAAACAGGGGGCAACCTATGGCTACACCTTC
CDR3: CASSPKQGATYGYTF

length: 15
D: NA
size: NA
V: TRBV19
J: TRBJ1-5
DNA: TGTGCCAGTAGTATTCTAAACGTGGCGGAACGGCCCCAGCATTTT
CDR3: CASSILNVAERPQHF

length: 15
D: NA
size: many
V: TRBV28
J: TRBJ2-7
DNA: TGTGCCAGCAGTGTCCCGGGGAGACCTGAGCGCGAGCAGTACTTC
CDR3: CASSVPGRPEREQYF

length: 13
D: TRBD2
size: few
V: TRBV27
J: TRBJ2-1
DNA: TGTGCCAGCAGTTATGGAGGGAGGGATGAGCAGTTCTTC
CDR3: CASSYGGRDEQFF

length: 14
D: NA
size: NA
V: TRBV5-1
J: TRBJ1-3
DNA: TGCGCCAGCAGCTTGGAATTTGGTGGAAACACCATATATTTT
CDR3: CASSLEFGGNTIYF

length: 18
D: NA
size: NA
V: TRBV7-3
J: TRBJ1-3
DNA: TGTGCCAGCAGCCAAAGTCCCTCGACAGAACTGGGCGGAAACACCATATATTTT
CDR3: CASSQSPSTELGGNTIYF

length: 12
D: NA
size: many
V: TRBV9
J: TRBJ2-3
DNA: TGTGCCAGCAGAGACCCAGGGGATACGCAGTATTTT
CDR3: CASRDPGDTQYF

length: 13
D: NA
size: many
V: TRBV7-2
J: TRBJ2-7
DNA: TGTGCCAGCAGTCCGGGCCCCCTCGACGAGCAGTACTTC
CDR3: CASSPGPLDEQYF

length: 17
D: NA
size: NA
V: TRBV11-2
J: TRBJ1-1
DNA: TGTGCCAGCAGCATACTGGGGTCACGAGGGAGGAACACTGAAGCTTTCTTT
CDR3: CASSILGSRGRNTEAFF

length: 16
D: TRBD1
size: NA
V: TRBV4-1
J: TRBJ1-1
DNA: TGCGCCAGCAGCCAAGGCCAGGGGGGAGTGAACACTGAAGCTTTCTTT
CDR3: CASSQGQGGVNTEAFF

length: 12
D: NA
size: few
V: TRBV5-1
J: TRBJ1-3
DNA: TGCGCCAGCAGCTTGGAAGGGGGAACCATATATTTT
CDR3: CASSLEGGTIYF

length: 15
D: TRBD1
size: NA
V: TRBV5-1
J: TRBJ2-7
DNA: TGCGCCAGCAGCTTTGGACAGGCGACGATCTACGAGCAGTACTTC
CDR3: CASSFGQATIYEQYF

length: 15
D: TRBD1
size: many
V: TRBV5-5
J: TRBJ2-3
DNA: TGTGCCAGCAGCCCAGACAGGGGGCGAACAGATACGCAGTATTTT
CDR3: CASSPDRGRTDTQYF

length: 15
D: NA
size: many
V: TRBV5-1
J: TRBJ2-3
DNA: TGCGCCAGCAGCTTGGAAGGGAAATTAACAGATACGCAGTATTTT
CDR3: CASSLEGKLTDTQYF

length: 14
D: NA
size: few
V: TRBV10-1
J: TRBJ2-3
DNA: TGCGCCAGCAGTGTCGGGACCCCCACAGATACGCAGTATTTT
CDR3: CASSVGTPTDTQYF

length: 15
D: NA
size: NA
V: TRBV5-1
J: TRBJ1-2
DNA: TGCGCCAGCAGCTTGGAACTAACCGGGAACTATGGCTACACCTTC
CDR3: CASSLELTGNYGYTF

length: 14
D: TRBD2
size: few
V: TRBV29-1
J: TRBJ2-1
DNA: TGCAGCGTTGAAGGCGGGGGGGCCGGCAATGAGCAGTTCTTC
CDR3: CSVEGGGAGNEQFF

length: 12
D: NA
size: NA
V: TRBV14
J: TRBJ1-1
DNA: TGTGCCAGCAGCCAGAGGGGGACTGAAGCTTTCTTT
CDR3: CASSQRGTEAFF

length: 16
D: NA
size: many
V: TRBV6-1
J: TRBJ2-3
DNA: TGTGCCAGCAGTGAAGCTGGGGGAGAATTGTCAGATACGCAGTATTTT
CDR3: CASSEAGGELSDTQYF

length: 14
D: TRBD1
size: few
V: TRBV3-1
J: TRBJ1-5
DNA: TGTGCCAGCAGCCAAGGAGGGGGCCATCAGCCCCAGCATTTT
CDR3: CASSQGGGHQPQHF

length: 14
D: TRBD1
size: NA
V: TRBV7-9
J: TRBJ1-6
DNA: TGTGCCAGCAGCTCCGGACAGGGGGATTCACCCCTCCACTTT
CDR3: CASSSGQGDSPLHF

length: 13
D: NA
size: NA
V: TRBV27
J: TRBJ1-2
DNA: TGTGCCAGCAGTTTTGGGGGAAACTATGGCTACACCTTC
CDR3: CASSFGGNYGYTF

length: 13
D: NA
size: few
V: TRBV20-1
J: TRBJ1-5
DNA: TGCAGTGCTCTCCAGAGGGGCGATCAGCCCCAGCATTTT
CDR3: CSALQRGDQPQHF

length: 15
D: TRBD1
size: few
V: TRBV20-1
J: TRBJ1-2
DNA: TGCAGTGCTAGAGATCGGGCAGGGGGTTGGTATGGCTACACCTTC
CDR3: CSARDRAGGWYGYTF

length: 14
D: NA
size: NA
V: TRBV12-3/TRBV12-4
J: TRBJ1-2
DNA: TGTGCCAGCAGTTTAACAGGGCCCAACTATGGCTACACCTTC
CDR3: CASSLTGPNYGYTF

length: 14
D: TRBD2
size: few
V: TRBV5-4
J: TRBJ2-7
DNA: TGTGCCAGCAGCCCGGGACTAGCGGTCTACGAGCAGTACTTC
CDR3: CASSPGLAVYEQYF